The present entry profiles one T cell receptor beta chain with its context. The study pooled second doses at about 4 or about 12 weeks. Libraries were prepared by immunoSEQ multiplex PCR; TCRdb keeps only in-frame clonotypes and omits some of them. The sample includes over 130,000 clones, 80% to 95% seen only once; the top ten take 3% to 4.5%. This record belongs to a study of T cell responses to AZD1222 COVID-19 vaccine. Source: peripheral blood, taken 28 days after the second AZD1222 dose. The origin of this receptor is an adult who received the AZD1222 COVID-19 vaccine.

The CDR3 sequence is CASNGTQSLAGELFF. CDR3 DNA: TGTGCCAGCAACGGGACCCAGAGTTTAGCCGGGGAGCTGTTTTTT. The chain couples TRBV6-4 to TRBJ2-2, with D tentatively TRBD1 or TRBD2 (5 bases each). The CDR3 runs 15 residues. Trimming removed 7 bases at V and 6 bases at J, with 18 bases between. Germline V gene lookup returns CDR1 MRHNA and CDR2 SNTAGT.